This TCR beta chain was identified in a study of blood T cell repertoires in COVID-19. Overall study context: The origin of the acute and convalescent COVID-19 samples was the United States, Italy and Spain. T cells, B-cell-depleted T cells, or PBMCs provided the cDNA or gDNA that served as material.

Original analysis: Estimation of nucleated cell counts relied on the amplification of reference gene primers. Assay: immunoSEQ multiplex PCR; the TCRdb copy retains only in-frame clones and omits some. For V, J and clone size, that table is used; D and trimming come from the DNA. The sample consists of over 200,000 clones, around 82% of them appearing once. CDR1 and CDR2 from the germline V gene are SQVTM and ANQGSEA. The V and J ends lost 0 bases and 8 bases respectively, with 9 bases between them. CDR3 size: 12 residues. This rearrangement joins TRBV29-1 to TRBJ2-3; D not resolved. This sequence originates from a man at least 80 years old with acute or convalescent COVID-19. Sequenced: peripheral blood. In DNA form, the CDR3 reads TGCAGCGTTGAAGATGGTGCAGGTACGCAGTATTTT. It encodes CSVEDGAGTQYF.